Given below is one TCR beta chain in context. What it recognizes is unknown. The time point: blood 2 weeks post-SBRT. Sample treatment: 15 Gy SBRT to primary tumor, nephrectomy 4 weeks later. After SBRT, blood was collected at 2 and 4 weeks, plus baseline. Clear cell pathology was present in this patient's renal cell carcinoma. This sample was included in a study of radiation and T cells in renal cell carcinoma. Overall study: Nephrectomy followed 15 Gy stereotactic body radiation by 4 weeks. Study results and limitations: In blood, top tumor clones expanded by 2 weeks, shrinking by 4.

The method was immunoSEQ multiplex PCR; TCRdb's version includes in-frame clones alone and lacks a portion of them. In the table there are about 130,000 clones, approximately 78% of which are singletons. V shed 3 bases and J shed 0 bases, with 9 bases lying between them. In germline, CDR1 is MNHNS, CDR2 SASEGT. The CDR3 has 16 residues. The chain couples TRBV6-1 to TRBJ2-6; no reliable D call. The sample in question was blood, obtained from a patient whose treatment included radiotherapy and nephrectomy. This sequence was found in a woman aged 60-75 years with renal cell carcinoma. The chain's CDR3 is CASSDTQHSGANVLTF. The CDR3 DNA sequence: TGTGCCAGCAGTGACACACAGCACTCTGGGGCCAACGTCCTGACTTTC.